This entry lists 5 T cell receptor beta chains sequenced from one sample in a study of neurological immune-mediated disorders. TCRdb fed the 5' RACE reads into MiXCR, producing one record per CDR3 protein. The table lists roughly 38,000 distinct CDR3 sequences, 2.5% of them singletons. The specimen sequenced was PBMCs. The receptors derive from a man aged 25 to 40 with multiple sclerosis.

This clonotype was observed at least ten times. V gene TRBV5-5 combines with J gene TRBJ1-1; tentatively, D is TRBD1 (6 bases). The CDR3 sequence is 15 residues long. V lost 5 bases to trimming and J lost 4 bases, with 18 bases between them. The germline CDR1 and CDR2 sequences are SGHKS and YYEKEE (reference sequence). The CDR3 region has the DNA TGTGCCAGCAGTCACGGAGAGGGGGTTATCACTGAAGCTTTCTTT. Protein sequence: CASSHGEGVITEAFF.

This clonotype was recorded at least ten times. The chain couples TRBV7-9 to TRBJ2-7, with D perhaps matching TRBD1 (5 bases). With 4 bases removed from V and 1 base from J, the gap between germline ends came to 23 bases. In germline, CDR1 is SEHNR, CDR2 FQNEAQ (reference sequence). The CDR3 runs to 18 residues. The CDR3 DNA reads TGTGCCAGCAGCTCACTAAGACAGAAGCCCGATCTATCCTACGAGCAGTACTTC. It specifies CASSSLRQKPDLSYEQYF.

This clonotype was observed at least ten times. J is TRBJ1-2 and V is TRBV20-1, with D uncertain. The germline gives CDR1 DFQATT, CDR2 SNEGSKA (reference sequence). The CDR3 spans 15 residues. The CDR3 DNA follows: TGCAGCGCCAACAAGGCCGGGAGAAGGACCTGGGGCTACACCTTC. Encoded protein: CSANKAGRRTWGYTF.

This sequence joins TRBV20-1 and TRBJ2-1, with a tentative D call TRBD2 (5 bases). Deletions cut 0 bases from V and 1 base from J, with 13 bases between. Germline V CDR1 and CDR2: DFQATT, SNEGSKA (reference sequence). This CDR3 is built from 16 residues. The CDR3 region is CSARDPGTGSYNEQFF. As DNA, the CDR3 is TGCAGTGCTAGAGATCCCGGTACGGGGTCCTACAATGAGCAGTTCTTC.

In its sample, this clonotype was seen a few times. This may be a read error: a much more frequent sequence differs by one nucleotide. This sequence joins TRBV20-1 and TRBJ1-3, with 7 nucleotides matching TRBD1. The V gene's germline CDR1 is DFQATT and CDR2 SNEGSKA (reference sequence). The CDR3 extends over 15 amino acids. The CDR3: CSARVEGAWGKTIYF. Here the CDR3 DNA reads TGCAGTGCTAGAGTCGAGGGGGCGTGGGGAAAAACCATATATTTT.